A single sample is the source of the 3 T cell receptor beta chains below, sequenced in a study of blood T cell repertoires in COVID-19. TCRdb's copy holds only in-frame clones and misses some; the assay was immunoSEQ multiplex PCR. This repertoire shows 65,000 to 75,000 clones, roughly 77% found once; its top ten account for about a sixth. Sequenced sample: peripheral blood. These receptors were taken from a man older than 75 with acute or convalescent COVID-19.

DNA for the CDR3: TGTGCCAGCAGCGAGGCAACTGGAAACACCATATATTTT. Encoded protein: CASSEATGNTIYF. The V gene is TRBV7-8, the J gene TRBJ1-3; D gene ambiguous. This CDR3 spans 13 amino acids. Per germline, CDR1 SGHVS and CDR2 FQNEAQ. V dropped 5 bases and J dropped 2 bases, with 7 bases sitting between them.

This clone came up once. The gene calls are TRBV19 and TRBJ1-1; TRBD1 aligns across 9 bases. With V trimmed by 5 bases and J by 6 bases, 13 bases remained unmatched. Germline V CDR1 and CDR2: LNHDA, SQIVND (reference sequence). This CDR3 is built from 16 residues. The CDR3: CASSPGGNRGPSEAFF. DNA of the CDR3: TGTGCCAGTAGTCCAGGAGGAAACAGGGGGCCGTCTGAAGCTTTCTTT.

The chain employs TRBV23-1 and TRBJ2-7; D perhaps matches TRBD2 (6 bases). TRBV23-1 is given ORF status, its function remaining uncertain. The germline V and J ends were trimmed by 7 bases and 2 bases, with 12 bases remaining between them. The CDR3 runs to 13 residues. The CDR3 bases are TGCGCCAGCACGGGGGACGCAACCTACGAGCAGTACTTC. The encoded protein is CASTGDATYEQYF.